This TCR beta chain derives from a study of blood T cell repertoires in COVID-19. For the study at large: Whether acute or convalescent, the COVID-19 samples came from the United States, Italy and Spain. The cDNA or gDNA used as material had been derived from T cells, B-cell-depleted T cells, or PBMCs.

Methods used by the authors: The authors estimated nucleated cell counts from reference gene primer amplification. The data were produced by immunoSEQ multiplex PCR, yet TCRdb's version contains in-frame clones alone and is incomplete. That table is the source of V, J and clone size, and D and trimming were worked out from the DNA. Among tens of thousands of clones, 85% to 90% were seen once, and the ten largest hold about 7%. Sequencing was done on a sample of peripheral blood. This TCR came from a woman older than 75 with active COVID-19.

The CDR3 sequence is CASSLAGSHYEQYF. Here the CDR3 DNA reads TGTGCCAGCAGCTTAGCGGGCTCGCACTACGAGCAGTACTTC. The chain carries TRBV7-6 and TRBJ2-7, with unresolved D. This CDR3 comprises 14 residues. V was pared by 0 bases and J by 3 bases, with 9 bases between. CDR1 is SGHVS, CDR2 FNYEAQ, per germline. Supplemented by reference TRBV7-6 and TRBJ2-7, the full variable domain reads GAGVSQSPRYKVTKRGQDVALRCDPISGHVSLYWYRQALGQGPEFLTYFNYEAQQDKSGLPNDRFSAERPEGSISTLTIQRTEQRDSAMYRCASSLAGSHYEQYFGPGTRLTVT.